The clone carrying this T cell receptor (beta chain) has only a few counts. No antigen is known for it. The CDR3 is 14 amino acids. Germline-derived CDR1 and CDR2 are MDHEN and SYDVKM. V lost 6 bases to trimming and J lost 4 bases, with 16 bases between them. The record originates from a study of human T cells and chemical hapten exposure. At the level of the study: Predominantly women, the patients had alopecia areata, totalis or universalis.

Points from the study as a whole: Patch test score showed a positive correlation with PT1 expanded TCR counts. Against controls, expanded TCRs gave rise to significantly more large CDR3 similarity clusters. TCRs at high frequency, those above 1 in 1000, did not change with DPC sensitization.

TCRdb reanalysed the RACE reads using MiXCR and keeps one entry per CDR3 protein. The sample lists 60,000 or so distinct CDR3 sequences; roughly a tenth were seen once. Time point here: pre-sensitization, week 0. The treatment: therapeutic diphenylcyclopropenone sensitization with weekly scalp DPC. The sample in question was whole blood, obtained in connection with sensitization to the hapten diphenylcyclopropenone (DPC). This TCR was sampled from a man aged 40-49 years with alopecia areata. Some clones in this sample may be carry-over from other donors' samples. This chain uses TRBV28 with TRBJ2-7; D is possibly TRBD1 (5 bases). In DNA form, the CDR3 reads TGTGCCAGCAGCTCCTCAGGGTTTTGGTACGAGCAGTACTTC. Translated, it gives CASSSSGFWYEQYF.